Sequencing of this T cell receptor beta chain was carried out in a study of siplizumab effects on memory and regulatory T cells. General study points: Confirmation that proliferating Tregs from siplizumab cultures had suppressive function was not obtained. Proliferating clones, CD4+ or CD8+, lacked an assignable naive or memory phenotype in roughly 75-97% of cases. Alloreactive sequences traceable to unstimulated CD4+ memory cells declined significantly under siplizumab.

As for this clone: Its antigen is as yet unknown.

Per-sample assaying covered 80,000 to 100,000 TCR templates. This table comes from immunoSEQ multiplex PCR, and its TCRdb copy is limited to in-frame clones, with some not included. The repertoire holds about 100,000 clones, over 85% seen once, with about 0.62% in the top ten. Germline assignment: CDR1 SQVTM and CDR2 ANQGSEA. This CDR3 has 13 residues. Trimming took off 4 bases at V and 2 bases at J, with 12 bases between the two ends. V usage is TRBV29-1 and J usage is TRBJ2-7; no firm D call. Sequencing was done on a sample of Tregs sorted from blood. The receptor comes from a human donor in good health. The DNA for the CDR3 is TGCAGCGTTGGAGCCTCAGGTGCCTACGAGCAGTACTTC. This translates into CSVGASGAYEQYF.